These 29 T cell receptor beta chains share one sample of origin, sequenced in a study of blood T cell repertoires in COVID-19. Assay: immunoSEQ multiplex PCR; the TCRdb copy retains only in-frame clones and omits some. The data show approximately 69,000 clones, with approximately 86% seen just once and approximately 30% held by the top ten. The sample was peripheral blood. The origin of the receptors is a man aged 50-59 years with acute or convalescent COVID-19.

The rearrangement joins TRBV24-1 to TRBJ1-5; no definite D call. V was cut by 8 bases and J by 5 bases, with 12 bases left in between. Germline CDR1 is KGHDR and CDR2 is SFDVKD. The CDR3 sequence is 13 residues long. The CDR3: CATTADGDQPQHF. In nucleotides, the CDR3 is TGTGCCACCACCGCCGACGGAGATCAGCCCCAGCATTTT.

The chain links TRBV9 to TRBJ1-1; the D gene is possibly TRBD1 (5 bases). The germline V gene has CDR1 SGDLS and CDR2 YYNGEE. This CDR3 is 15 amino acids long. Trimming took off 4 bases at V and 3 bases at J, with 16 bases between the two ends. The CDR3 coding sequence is TGTGCCAGCAGCCCTGGGTGGGGAGGGGACACTGAAGCTTTCTTT. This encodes CASSPGWGGDTEAFF.

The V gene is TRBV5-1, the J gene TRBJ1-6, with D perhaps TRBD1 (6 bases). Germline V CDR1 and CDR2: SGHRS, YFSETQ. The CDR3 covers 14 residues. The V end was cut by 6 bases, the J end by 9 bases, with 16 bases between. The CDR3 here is CASTTGGGSSPLHF. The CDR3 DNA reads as TGCGCCAGCACCACCGGGGGGGGCAGTTCACCCCTCCACTTT. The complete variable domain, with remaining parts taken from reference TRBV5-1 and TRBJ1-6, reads KAGVTQTPRYLIKTRGQQVTLSCSPISGHRSVSWYQQTPGQGLQFLFEYFSETQRNKGNFPGRFSGRQFSNSRSEMNVSTLELGDSALYLCASTTGGGSSPLHFGNGTRLTVT.

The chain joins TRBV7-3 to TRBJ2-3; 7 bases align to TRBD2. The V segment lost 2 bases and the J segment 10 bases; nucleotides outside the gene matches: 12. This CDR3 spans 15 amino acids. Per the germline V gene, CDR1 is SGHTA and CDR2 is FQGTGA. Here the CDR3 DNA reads TGTGCCAGCAGCTTATTGGCGGGGGAAGGACTCGCGCAGTATTTT. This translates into CASSLLAGEGLAQYF.

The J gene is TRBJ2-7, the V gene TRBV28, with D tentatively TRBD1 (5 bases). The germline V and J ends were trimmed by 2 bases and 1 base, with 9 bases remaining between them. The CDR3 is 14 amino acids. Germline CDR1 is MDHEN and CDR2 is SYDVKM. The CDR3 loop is CASSLPDKSYEQYF. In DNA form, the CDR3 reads TGTGCCAGCAGTTTACCGGACAAGTCCTACGAGCAGTACTTC.

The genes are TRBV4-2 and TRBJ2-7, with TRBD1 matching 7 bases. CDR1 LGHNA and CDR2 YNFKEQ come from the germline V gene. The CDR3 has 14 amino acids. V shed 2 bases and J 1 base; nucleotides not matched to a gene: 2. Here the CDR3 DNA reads TGTGCCAGCAGCCAAATGGACAGGTCCTACGAGCAGTACTTC. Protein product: CASSQMDRSYEQYF.

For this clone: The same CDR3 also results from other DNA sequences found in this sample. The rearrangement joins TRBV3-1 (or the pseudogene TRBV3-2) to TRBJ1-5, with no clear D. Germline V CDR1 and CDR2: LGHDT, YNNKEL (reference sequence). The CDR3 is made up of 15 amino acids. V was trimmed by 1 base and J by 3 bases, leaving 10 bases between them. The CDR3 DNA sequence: TGTGCCAGCAGCCAAGGCGCGCAACCCAATCAGCCCCAGCATTTT. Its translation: CASSQGAQPNQPQHF.

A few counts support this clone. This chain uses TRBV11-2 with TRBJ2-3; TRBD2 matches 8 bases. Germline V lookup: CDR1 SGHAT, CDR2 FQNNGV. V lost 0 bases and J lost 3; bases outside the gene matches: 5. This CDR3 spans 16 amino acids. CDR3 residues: CASSLDQGGGTDTQYF. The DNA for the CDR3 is TGTGCCAGCAGCTTAGATCAGGGCGGGGGGACAGATACGCAGTATTTT.

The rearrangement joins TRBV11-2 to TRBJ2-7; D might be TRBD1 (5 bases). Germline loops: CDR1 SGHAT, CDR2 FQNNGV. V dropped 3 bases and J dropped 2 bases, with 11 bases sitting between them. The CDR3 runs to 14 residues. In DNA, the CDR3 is TGTGCCAGCAGCTTGGGGCAGACCACCTACGAGCAGTACTTC. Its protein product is CASSLGQTTYEQYF.

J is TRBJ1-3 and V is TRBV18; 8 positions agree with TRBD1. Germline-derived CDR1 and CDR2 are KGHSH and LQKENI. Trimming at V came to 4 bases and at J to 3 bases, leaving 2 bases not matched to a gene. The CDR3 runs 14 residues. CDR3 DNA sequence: TGTGCCAGCTCACTGGACAGGGATGGAAACACCATATATTTT. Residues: CASSLDRDGNTIYF.

For the CDR3, the DNA is TGTGCCAGTAGTATTAATAGACAGGGGTTCTCTGGAAACACCATATATTTT. This gives the protein CASSINRQGFSGNTIYF. The V gene is TRBV19, the J gene TRBJ1-3; 8 positions agree with TRBD1. Germline V gene data show CDR1 as LNHDA and CDR2 as SQIVND (reference sequence). The CDR3 totals 17 residues. Trimming cost V 3 bases and J 0 bases; bases outside gene matches: 7.

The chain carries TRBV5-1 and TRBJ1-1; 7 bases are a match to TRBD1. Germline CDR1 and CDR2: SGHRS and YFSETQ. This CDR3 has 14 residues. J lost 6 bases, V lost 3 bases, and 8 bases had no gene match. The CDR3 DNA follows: TGCGCCAGCAGCTCTAGGACAGGAAGCTCTGAAGCTTTCTTT. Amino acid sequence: CASSSRTGSSEAFF.

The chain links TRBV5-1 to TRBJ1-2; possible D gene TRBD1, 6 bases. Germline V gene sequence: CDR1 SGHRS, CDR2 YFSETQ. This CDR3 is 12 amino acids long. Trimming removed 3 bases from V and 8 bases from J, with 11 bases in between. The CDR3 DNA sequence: TGCGCCAGCAGCTCGAACAGGGAGGGCTACACCTTC. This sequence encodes CASSSNREGYTF.

In nucleotides, the CDR3 is TGTGCCGCCTGCCAGACAGGATCCACAGATACGCAGTATTTT. Amino acids: CAACQTGSTDTQYF. This sequence joins TRBV27 and TRBJ2-3; possibly TRBD1 for D (6 bases). V lost 11 bases to trimming and J lost 2 bases, with 17 bases between them. There are 14 residues in the CDR3. CDR1 is MNHEY and CDR2 is SMNVEV in the germline V gene (reference sequence).

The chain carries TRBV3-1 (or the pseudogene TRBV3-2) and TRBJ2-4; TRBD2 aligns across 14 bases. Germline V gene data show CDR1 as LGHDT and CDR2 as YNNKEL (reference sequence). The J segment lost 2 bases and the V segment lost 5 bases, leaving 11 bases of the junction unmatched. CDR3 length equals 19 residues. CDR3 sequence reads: CASSATSGGVKYSKNIQYF. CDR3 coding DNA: TGTGCCAGCAGCGCGACTAGCGGGGGGGTCAAATACTCCAAAAACATTCAGTACTTC.

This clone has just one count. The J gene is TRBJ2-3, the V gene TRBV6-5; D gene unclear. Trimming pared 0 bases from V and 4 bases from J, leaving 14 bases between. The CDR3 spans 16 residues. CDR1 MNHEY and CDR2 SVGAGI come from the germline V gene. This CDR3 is CASSYSRSRVSDTQYF. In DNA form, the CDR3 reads TGTGCCAGCAGTTACTCGCGTTCTAGAGTCTCAGATACGCAGTATTTT.

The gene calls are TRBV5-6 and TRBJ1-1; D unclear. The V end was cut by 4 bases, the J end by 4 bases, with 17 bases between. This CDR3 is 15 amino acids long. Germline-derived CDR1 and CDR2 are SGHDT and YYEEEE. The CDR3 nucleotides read TGTGCCAGCAGCCTCAGAGGGCCCTTGGGCACTGAAGCTTTCTTT. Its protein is CASSLRGPLGTEAFF.

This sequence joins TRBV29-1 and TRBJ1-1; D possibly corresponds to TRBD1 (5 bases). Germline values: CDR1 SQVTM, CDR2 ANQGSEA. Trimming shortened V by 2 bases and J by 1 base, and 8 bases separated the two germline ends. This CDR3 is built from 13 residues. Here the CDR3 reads CSVEQGRNTEAFF. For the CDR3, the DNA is TGCAGCGTTGAACAGGGAAGGAACACTGAAGCTTTCTTT.

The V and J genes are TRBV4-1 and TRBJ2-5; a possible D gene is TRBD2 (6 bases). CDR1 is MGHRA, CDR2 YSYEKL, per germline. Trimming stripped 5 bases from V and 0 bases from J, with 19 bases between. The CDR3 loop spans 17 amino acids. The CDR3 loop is CASSFQGGGRYQETQYF. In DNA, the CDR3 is TGCGCCAGCAGCTTCCAGGGTGGGGGGAGGTACCAAGAGACCCAGTACTTC.

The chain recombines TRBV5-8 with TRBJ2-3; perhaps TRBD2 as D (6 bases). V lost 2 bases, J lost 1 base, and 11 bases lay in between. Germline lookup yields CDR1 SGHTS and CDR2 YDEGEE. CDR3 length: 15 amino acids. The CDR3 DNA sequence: TGTGCCAGCAGCTTCCAGGGCGGGGGCACAGATACGCAGTATTTT. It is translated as CASSFQGGGTDTQYF.

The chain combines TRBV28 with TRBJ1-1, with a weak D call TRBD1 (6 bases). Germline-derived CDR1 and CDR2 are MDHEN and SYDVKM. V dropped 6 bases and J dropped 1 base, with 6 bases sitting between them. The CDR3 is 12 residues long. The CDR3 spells CASRTGNTEAFF. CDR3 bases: TGTGCCAGCAGGACAGGGAACACTGAAGCTTTCTTT.

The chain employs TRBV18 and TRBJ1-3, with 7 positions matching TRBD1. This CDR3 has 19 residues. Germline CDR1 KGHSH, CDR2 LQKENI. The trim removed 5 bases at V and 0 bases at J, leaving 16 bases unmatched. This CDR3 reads CASSSLGQQSLFSGNTIYF. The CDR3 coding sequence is TGTGCCAGCTCATCCCTGGGACAGCAATCGCTCTTCTCTGGAAACACCATATATTTT. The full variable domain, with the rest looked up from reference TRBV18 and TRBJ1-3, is NAGVMQNPRHLVRRRGQEARLRCSPMKGHSHVYWYRQLPEEGLKFMVYLQKENIIDESGMPKERFSAEFPKEGPSILRIQQVVRGDSAAYFCASSSLGQQSLFSGNTIYFGEGSWLTVV.

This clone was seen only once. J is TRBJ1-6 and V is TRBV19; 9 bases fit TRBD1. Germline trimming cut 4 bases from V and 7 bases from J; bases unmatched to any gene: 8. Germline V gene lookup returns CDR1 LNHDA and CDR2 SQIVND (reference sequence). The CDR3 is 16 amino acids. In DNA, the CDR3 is TGTGCCAGTAGTACCCGGACAGGGGTTTCGAATTCACCCCTCCACTTT. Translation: CASSTRTGVSNSPLHF.

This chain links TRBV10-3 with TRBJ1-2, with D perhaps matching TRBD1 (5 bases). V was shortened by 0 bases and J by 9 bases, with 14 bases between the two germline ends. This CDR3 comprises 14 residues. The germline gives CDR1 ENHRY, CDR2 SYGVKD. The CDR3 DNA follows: TGTGCCATCAGTGAGTCGAAACAGGACCACAGCTACACCTTC. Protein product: CAISESKQDHSYTF.

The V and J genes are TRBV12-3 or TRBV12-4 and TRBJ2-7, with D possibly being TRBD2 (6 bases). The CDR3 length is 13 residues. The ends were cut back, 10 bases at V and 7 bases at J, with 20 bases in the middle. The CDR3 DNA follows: TGTGCCATCCGGCTAGCGACCGTTGGGGAGCAGTACTTC. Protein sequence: CAIRLATVGEQYF.

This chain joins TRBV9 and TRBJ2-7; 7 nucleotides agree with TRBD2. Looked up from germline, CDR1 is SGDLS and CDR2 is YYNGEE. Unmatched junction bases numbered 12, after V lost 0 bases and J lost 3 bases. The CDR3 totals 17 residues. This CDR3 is CASSVVLFGGIRYEQYF. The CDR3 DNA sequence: TGTGCCAGCAGCGTAGTACTTTTCGGGGGGATCCGCTACGAGCAGTACTTC.

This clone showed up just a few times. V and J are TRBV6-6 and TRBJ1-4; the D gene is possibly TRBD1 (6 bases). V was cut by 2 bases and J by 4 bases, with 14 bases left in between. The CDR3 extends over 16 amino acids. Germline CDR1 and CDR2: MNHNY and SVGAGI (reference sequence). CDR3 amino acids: CASSYPRGGGNEKLFF. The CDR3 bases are TGTGCCAGCAGTTACCCCAGGGGCGGGGGTAATGAAAAACTGTTTTTT.

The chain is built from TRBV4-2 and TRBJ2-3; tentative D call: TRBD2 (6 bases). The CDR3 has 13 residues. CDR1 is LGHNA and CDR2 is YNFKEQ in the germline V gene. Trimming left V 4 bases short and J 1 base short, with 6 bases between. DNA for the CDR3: TGTGCCAGCAGCCGGGGGGGCACAGATACGCAGTATTTT. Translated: CASSRGGTDTQYF.

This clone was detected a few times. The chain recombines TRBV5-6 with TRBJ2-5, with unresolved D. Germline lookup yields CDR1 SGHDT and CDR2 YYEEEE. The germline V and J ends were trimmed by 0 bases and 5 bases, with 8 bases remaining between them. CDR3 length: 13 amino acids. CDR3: CASSLGAGETQYF. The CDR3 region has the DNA TGTGCCAGCAGCTTGGGTGCCGGGGAGACCCAGTACTTC.